The 26 T cell receptor beta chains below were found in one sample sequenced in a study of cytomegalovirus exposure and HLA in healthy donors. Vbeta (60) and Jbeta (13) primers were used in the PCR. Sequencing used immunoSEQ multiplex PCR; TCRdb keeps in-frame clones, though not all of them. The table lists 250,000 to 350,000 clones, more than 80% of them singletons. The sequenced sample was PBMCs. The receptors stem from a man aged 35 to 55 in good health and CMV-seropositive.

The chain uses TRBV10-1 and TRBJ1-1; 9 bases line up with TRBD1. This CDR3 contains 16 residues. CDR1 and CDR2 (germline): WNHNN, SYGVQD (reference sequence). V gave up 3 bases and J gave up 0 bases; unmatched junction bases: 5. This chain's CDR3 is CASSDGQGFMNTEAFF. In DNA form, the CDR3 reads TGCGCCAGCAGTGATGGACAGGGGTTTATGAACACTGAAGCTTTCTTT.

The gene calls are TRBV9 and TRBJ1-3, with D hard to call. The CDR3 spans 15 residues. V gave up 0 bases and J gave up 0 bases, with 7 bases separating them. Per the germline V gene, CDR1 is SGDLS and CDR2 is YYNGEE. The CDR3 nucleotides are TGTGCCAGCAGCGTAGGCTACAGCTCTGGAAACACCATATATTTT. Its protein product is CASSVGYSSGNTIYF.

This chain links TRBV25-1 with TRBJ2-1, with TRBD2 matching over 13 bases. CDR3 length: 17 residues. V lost 1 base, J lost 8 bases, and 8 bases stayed unmatched. The V gene's germline CDR1 is MGHDK and CDR2 SYGVNS. The CDR3 here is CASSEWTSGRIRDEQFF. The DNA for the CDR3 is TGTGCCAGCAGTGAATGGACTAGCGGGAGAATCCGTGATGAGCAGTTCTTC.

The V and J genes are TRBV5-6 and TRBJ2-7; 8 bases are shared with TRBD1. J lost 2 bases, V lost 4 bases, and 8 bases had no gene match. The germline V gene encodes CDR1 SGHDT and CDR2 YYEEEE. The CDR3 runs 15 residues. The CDR3 here is CASSTGTGAPYEQYF. The DNA for the CDR3 is TGTGCCAGCAGCACGGGGACAGGAGCTCCCTACGAGCAGTACTTC.

This rearrangement joins TRBV7-2 to TRBJ2-2; 8 nucleotides match TRBD2. V lost 2 bases, J lost 7 bases, and 9 bases stayed unmatched. The CDR3 loop spans 16 amino acids. The germline gives CDR1 SGHTA, CDR2 FQGNSA. CDR3 nucleotide sequence: TGTGCCAGCAGCTTATCGGTCCGGGGGGGTGTCGGGGAGCTGTTTTTT. Its protein product is CASSLSVRGGVGELFF.

This chain joins TRBV28 and TRBJ2-7; weak D call: TRBD2 (6 bases). Germline values: CDR1 MDHEN, CDR2 SYDVKM. V dropped 4 bases and J dropped 3 bases, with 10 bases sitting between them. The CDR3 has 13 residues. The CDR3 DNA reads TGTGCCAGCAGTTCCATCGGGAGCTACGAGCAGTACTTC. Its translation: CASSSIGSYEQYF.

V usage is TRBV29-1 and J usage is TRBJ2-6; weak D call: TRBD1 (5 bases). V lost 5 bases and J 4 bases, leaving 12 bases between the germline ends. The CDR3 consists of 14 residues. In germline, CDR1 is SQVTM, CDR2 ANQGSEA. This CDR3 is CSVMGPLGANVLTF. The CDR3 DNA follows: TGCAGCGTTATGGGGCCTCTCGGGGCCAACGTCCTGACTTTC.

The chain combines TRBV11-3 with TRBJ2-3; TRBD2 aligns across 10 bases. The CDR3 is made up of 16 amino acids. CDR1 and CDR2 from the germline V gene are SGHNT and YENEEA. After removal of 1 base from V and 2 bases from J, the junction contained 3 bases not matched to a gene. The DNA of the CDR3 is TGTGCCAGCAGCTTAGGACTAGCGGGTCTCACAGATACGCAGTATTTT. This encodes CASSLGLAGLTDTQYF.

V and J are TRBV1 and TRBJ2-1; the table's D call of TRBD2 was not tested on the DNA. TRBV1 is labeled a pseudogene. This CDR3 contains 16 residues. CDR3 sequence: CTSSQRREQTYNEQFF. The CDR3 nucleotides read TGCACCAGCAGCCAACGGCGGGAGCAGACCTACAATGAGCAGTTCTTC.

J is TRBJ2-2 and V is TRBV5-4; 7 positions agree with TRBD1. Germline CDR1 is SGHNT and CDR2 is YYREEE (reference sequence). The CDR3 has 17 residues. J lost 7 bases, V lost 4 bases, and 16 bases had no gene match. CDR3 region: CASSSGQDTRTGGELFF. The CDR3 coding sequence is TGTGCCAGCAGCAGCGGACAGGACACCCGAACGGGCGGGGAGCTGTTTTTT.

In this sample, this clone turned up once. This chain connects TRBV2 to TRBJ1-3; unclear D gene. CDR3 size: 15 residues. V shed 1 base and J shed 2 bases, with 9 bases lying between them. The germline gives CDR1 SNHLY, CDR2 FYNNEI. The CDR3 DNA follows: TGTGCCAGCAGTGAAGATTATCTCCCTGGAAACACCATATATTTT. Translated, it gives CASSEDYLPGNTIYF.

V and J are TRBV2 and TRBJ2-7, with 7 bases matching TRBD2. The CDR3 spans 13 residues. The germline V gene has CDR1 SNHLY and CDR2 FYNNEI. With V trimmed by 9 bases and J by 9 bases, 14 bases remained unmatched. The CDR3 protein is CASRTSSVKVQYF. The CDR3 DNA sequence: TGTGCCAGTAGGACTAGTTCCGTGAAGGTGCAGTACTTC. The whole variable domain, remainder taken from reference TRBV2 and TRBJ2-7, is EPEVTQTPSHQVTQMGQEVILRCVPISNHLYFYWYRQILGQKVEFLVSFYNNEISEKSEIFDDQFSVERPDGSNFTLKIRSTKLEDSAMYFCASRTSSVKVQYFGPGTRLTVT.

The chain is built from TRBV11-2 and TRBJ2-3; D might be TRBD2 (6 bases). Germline V gene data show CDR1 as SGHAT and CDR2 as FQNNGV. The CDR3 contains 14 residues. V was shortened by 5 bases and J by 8 bases, with 17 bases between the two germline ends. As DNA, the CDR3 is TGTGCCAGCAGCACAACCTCTAGCGCGGGTACGCAGTATTTT. This encodes CASSTTSSAGTQYF.

V and J are TRBV7-2 and TRBJ2-7; no clear D. Germline CDR1 and CDR2: SGHTA and FQGNSA. CDR3 length equals 14 residues. Trimming left V 2 bases short and J 2 bases short, with 10 bases between. The CDR3 loop is CASSLRGTAYEQYF. The DNA of the CDR3 is TGTGCCAGCAGCTTACGCGGTACTGCCTACGAGCAGTACTTC. Full variable domain (missing parts from reference TRBV7-2 and TRBJ2-7): GAGVSQSPSNKVTEKGKDVELRCDPISGHTALYWYRQSLGQGLEFLIYFQGNSAPDKSGLPSDRFSAERTGGSVSTLTIQRTQQEDSAVYLCASSLRGTAYEQYFGPGTRLTVT.

This clone was seen only a few times. The chain recombines TRBV6-5 with TRBJ2-2; 13 bases line up with TRBD2. The CDR3 is 16 amino acids. V was pared by 4 bases and J by 7 bases, with 6 bases of the junction left unmatched. CDR1 MNHEY and CDR2 SVGAGI come from the germline V gene. The CDR3 DNA reads TGTGCCAGCAGTTGGACTAGCGGGAGTATCGGCGGGGAGCTGTTTTTT. Translating gives CASSWTSGSIGGELFF.

The chain uses TRBV5-1 and TRBJ1-1; maybe TRBD1 (6 bases). The CDR3 runs 14 residues. Germline V gives CDR1 SGHRS, CDR2 YFSETQ. V lost 0 bases, J lost 2 bases, and 8 bases lay in between. The DNA for the CDR3 is TGCGCCAGCAGCTTGGGGGGGCTTAACACTGAAGCTTTCTTT. Translating gives CASSLGGLNTEAFF. Filled out from reference TRBV5-1 and TRBJ1-1, the complete variable domain reads KAGVTQTPRYLIKTRGQQVTLSCSPISGHRSVSWYQQTPGQGLQFLFEYFSETQRNKGNFPGRFSGRQFSNSRSEMNVSTLELGDSALYLCASSLGGLNTEAFFGQGTRLTVV.

The genes are TRBV7-2 and TRBJ2-5, with TRBD2 identical over 12 bases. The J call may be mistaken, given a closer DNA end match to TRBJ2-7. Germline CDR1 SGHTA, CDR2 FQGNSA. The CDR3 has 15 residues. The CDR3: CASSSRLAGVREQYF. In DNA form, the CDR3 reads TGTGCCAGCAGCAGCAGACTAGCGGGAGTTCGCGAGCAGTACTTC.

As for this clone: The same CDR3 arises from other DNA sequences in this sample as well. This rearrangement joins TRBV18 to TRBJ2-5; D possibly corresponds to TRBD2 (6 bases). The CDR3 length is 12 residues. Germline values: CDR1 KGHSH, CDR2 LQKENI. The germline V and J ends were trimmed by 2 bases and 5 bases, with 6 bases remaining between them. CDR3 region: CASSPGGETQYF. CDR3 nucleotide sequence: TGTGCCAGCTCACCAGGGGGGGAGACCCAGTACTTC.

This rearrangement joins TRBV28 to TRBJ1-2; 8 bases are shared with TRBD1. There are 14 residues in the CDR3. The V segment lost 2 bases and the J segment 6 bases; nucleotides outside the gene matches: 5. Germline V gene sequence: CDR1 MDHEN, CDR2 SYDVKM. In DNA form, the CDR3 reads TGTGCCAGCAGTTTAGGCAGGGGGCAACATGGCTACACCTTC. This gives the protein CASSLGRGQHGYTF.

This chain uses TRBV4-2 with TRBJ2-7, with D perhaps TRBD2 (5 bases). CDR1 is LGHNA and CDR2 is YNFKEQ in the germline V gene. The CDR3 has 15 residues. V was cut by 6 bases and J by 2 bases, with 17 bases left in between. CDR3: CASRHDREPTYEQYF. The CDR3 nucleotides read TGTGCCAGCAGGCATGACCGGGAACCGACCTACGAGCAGTACTTC.

V and J are TRBV28 and TRBJ2-7; TRBD1 agrees at 8 bases. Trimming cost V 9 bases and J 6 bases; bases outside gene matches: 13. Germline V gene data show CDR1 as MDHEN and CDR2 as SYDVKM. There are 14 residues in the CDR3. The CDR3 sequence: CARGDGSTGVEQYF. The CDR3 nucleotides read TGTGCCAGAGGGGATGGATCGACAGGGGTCGAGCAGTACTTC.

This clone was detected once. The chain is built from TRBV18 and TRBJ2-7; D is unresolved. V was trimmed by 6 bases and J by 0 bases, leaving 9 bases between them. The CDR3 sequence is 13 residues long. Per the germline V gene, CDR1 is KGHSH and CDR2 is LQKENI. CDR3 region: CASSSGSSYEQYF. The CDR3 DNA reads as TGTGCCAGCTCTTCTGGCTCCTCCTACGAGCAGTACTTC.

Here the CDR3 reads CASSLDRTYYNEQFF. The CDR3, as DNA: TGTGCCAGCAGCTTAGACAGGACATACTACAATGAGCAGTTCTTC. The J gene is TRBJ2-1, the V gene TRBV6-4, with a tentative D call TRBD1 (6 bases). CDR1 MRHNA and CDR2 SNTAGT come from the germline V gene. The CDR3 covers 15 residues. Trimming pared 6 bases from V and 3 bases from J, leaving 15 bases between.

The V gene is TRBV9, the J gene TRBJ2-1; 7 positions match TRBD2. CDR1 is SGDLS and CDR2 is YYNGEE in the germline V gene. The CDR3 is 15 amino acids. Trimming at V came to 0 bases and at J to 10 bases, leaving 10 bases not matched to a gene. The CDR3 is CASSVVAGVKDEQFF. CDR3 bases: TGTGCCAGCAGCGTAGTTGCGGGAGTAAAGGACGAGCAGTTCTTC. The variable domain in full, with the rest retrieved from reference TRBV9 and TRBJ2-1, is DSGVTQTPKHLITATGQRVTLRCSPRSGDLSVYWYQQSLDQGLQFLIQYYNGEERAKGNILERFSAQQFPDLHSELNLSSLELGDSALYFCASSVVAGVKDEQFFGPGTRLTVL.

The chain links TRBV18 to TRBJ2-1; D not resolved. CDR1 and CDR2 from the germline V gene are KGHSH and LQKENI. Trimming left V 6 bases short and J 0 bases short, with 15 bases between. The CDR3 is made up of 16 amino acids. CDR3 DNA: TGTGCCAGCTCTCATCCACGGTCGCGCTCCTACAATGAGCAGTTCTTC. It is translated as CASSHPRSRSYNEQFF.

The V and J genes are TRBV28 and TRBJ2-3; 8 positions agree with TRBD2. The CDR3 is made up of 14 amino acids. Germline CDR1 and CDR2: MDHEN and SYDVKM. With 10 bases clipped from V and 3 bases from J, the junction kept 9 bases outside the gene matches. The chain's CDR3 is CAIRGLARTDTQYF. For the CDR3, the DNA is TGTGCCATCCGAGGACTAGCAAGAACAGATACGCAGTATTTT.